The table lists the clone carrying this T cell receptor beta chain with a count of one. A Seattle source enrolled patients during active infection and followed them longitudinally. This specimen belongs to a study of blood T cell repertoires in COVID-19. Whole-study context: PBMCs, B-cell-depleted T cells, or T cells provided the cDNA or gDNA that made up the material.

V shed 3 bases and J shed 3 bases, with 6 bases lying between them. The CDR3 consists of 12 residues. The germline CDR1 and CDR2 sequences are MGHDK and SYGVNS. Source study methods: Cell counts per sample came from amplifying reference gene primers. Sequenced by immunoSEQ multiplex PCR; TCRdb stores in-frame clones only, minus some. V and J calls plus clone size are reproduced from that table; the DNA served to infer D and trimming. This table has about 180,000 clones, about 85% appearing once. This clonotype was sampled from a person between 65 and 79 years old with COVID-19, enrolled during active disease. The chain uses TRBV25-1 and TRBJ2-7; weak D call: TRBD1 (5 bases). Sequencing used peripheral blood. The CDR3 protein is CASSDRVYEQYF. CDR3 in DNA: TGTGCCAGCAGTGACAGGGTCTACGAGCAGTACTTC.